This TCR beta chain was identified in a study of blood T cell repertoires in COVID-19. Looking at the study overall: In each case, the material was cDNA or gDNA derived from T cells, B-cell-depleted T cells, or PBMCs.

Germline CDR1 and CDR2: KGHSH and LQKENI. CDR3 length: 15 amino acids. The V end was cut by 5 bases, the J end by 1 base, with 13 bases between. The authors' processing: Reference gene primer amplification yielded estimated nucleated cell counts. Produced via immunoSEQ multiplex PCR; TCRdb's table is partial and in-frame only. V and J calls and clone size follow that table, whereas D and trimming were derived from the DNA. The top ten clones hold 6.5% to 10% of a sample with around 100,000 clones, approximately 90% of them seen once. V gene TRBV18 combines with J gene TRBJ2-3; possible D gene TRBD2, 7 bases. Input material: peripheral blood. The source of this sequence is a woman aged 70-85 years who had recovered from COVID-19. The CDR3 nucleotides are TGTGCCAGCTCAGCTTACGGGGGGCGCACAGATACGCAGTATTTT. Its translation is CASSAYGGRTDTQYF.